The rows below give T cell receptor beta chains drawn from one sample of a study of cytomegalovirus exposure and HLA in healthy donors. Produced via immunoSEQ multiplex PCR; TCRdb's table is partial and in-frame only. The sample includes roughly 80,000 clones. Sequenced sample: PBMCs. The origin of the receptors is a man aged 50-59 years in good health and CMV-seropositive. The CDR3 runs from the conserved cysteine through the conserved F or W. A D gene is named only where the DNA matches it firmly. Clone sizes are given selectively: once, few, many, or a class where the clone is expanded.

CDR3aa,CDR3nt,d_gene,v_gene,j_gene,abundance
CASSQEPYAGATEAFF,TGCGCCAGCAGCCAAGAACCCTATGCAGGGGCAACTGAAGCTTTCTTT,NA,TRBV4-1,TRBJ1-1,NA
CASYMRGGDTEAFF,TGTGCCAGTTATATGAGGGGGGGTGACACTGAAGCTTTCTTT,NA,TRBV2,TRBJ1-1,NA
CASTSRFLTEAFF,TGTGCCAGCACCTCGAGGTTCCTCACTGAAGCTTTCTTT,NA,TRBV5-8,TRBJ1-1,NA
CASSLDARGEKLFF,TGTGCCAGCAGCTTAGATGCTAGGGGGGAAAAACTGTTTTTT,NA,TRBV11-2,TRBJ1-4,NA
CASSWDRSNTGELFF,TGTGCCAGCAGCTGGGACAGGTCGAACACCGGGGAGCTGTTTTTT,TRBD1,TRBV7-2,TRBJ2-2,NA
CASSQEKGAPLNYGYTF,TGCGCCAGCAGCCAAGAAAAAGGGGCGCCCCTTAACTATGGCTACACCTTC,NA,TRBV4-1,TRBJ1-2,NA
CARSKPRDRGRSVNTDTQYF,TGTGCCAGAAGCAAACCTCGGGACAGGGGGCGGTCAGTAAACACAGATACGCAGTATTTT,TRBD1,TRBV5-3,TRBJ2-3,NA
CASSIQGNRQPQHF,TGTGCCAGTAGTATACAGGGAAATCGTCAGCCCCAGCATTTT,NA,TRBV19,TRBJ1-5,NA
CASSEYQGVSAIQNEQFF,TGTGCCAGCAGTGAATATCAAGGGGTATCGGCTATCCAGAATGAGCAGTTCTTC,NA,TRBV6-1,TRBJ2-1,NA
CASSDEREGRNEQFF,TGTGCCAGCAGTGATGAACGCGAGGGGAGGAATGAGCAGTTCTTC,NA,TRBV2,TRBJ2-1,NA
CASTRGTGGNEKLFF,TGTGCCAGCACTCGCGGCACAGGGGGGAATGAAAAACTGTTTTTT,TRBD1,TRBV6-1,TRBJ1-4,NA
CAWSTGQGNTEAFF,TGTGCCTGGAGTACTGGACAGGGGAACACTGAAGCTTTCTTT,TRBD1,TRBV30,TRBJ1-1,NA
CASRATSGDRPETQYF,TGCGCCAGTCGTGCGACTAGCGGGGACCGACCGGAGACCCAGTACTTC,TRBD2,TRBV4-1,TRBJ2-5,NA
CASPPAGETQYF,TGTGCCAGCCCTCCCGCGGGGGAGACCCAGTACTTC,NA,TRBV11-1,TRBJ2-5,NA
CAWSLTGDTEAFF,TGTGCCTGGAGTTTGACAGGGGACACTGAAGCTTTCTTT,TRBD1,TRBV30,TRBJ1-1,NA
CASSLTRRGQPQHF,TGTGCCAGCAGCTTGACACGGAGGGGACAGCCCCAGCATTTT,NA,TRBV5-8,TRBJ1-5,NA
CASSLVGEDGYTF,TGTGCCAGCAGCTTAGTAGGGGAGGATGGCTACACCTTC,NA,TRBV7-9,TRBJ1-2,NA
CASSLSTDEQYF,TGTGCCAGCAGTTTATCCACGGACGAGCAGTACTTC,NA,TRBV28,TRBJ2-7,NA
CASSRRGNTEAFF,TGTGCCAGCAGCCGTCGGGGGAACACTGAAGCTTTCTTT,NA,TRBV7-3,TRBJ1-1,NA
CASSIDWRLSYEQYF,TGTGCCAGTAGTATAGATTGGAGACTCTCCTACGAGCAGTACTTC,NA,TRBV19,TRBJ2-7,NA
CASSEAGQGAQPQHF,TGTGCCAGCAGTGAAGCGGGACAGGGGGCTCAGCCCCAGCATTTT,TRBD1,TRBV2,TRBJ1-5,NA
CAWITGGTGELFF,TGTGCCTGGATTACAGGGGGCACCGGGGAGCTGTTTTTT,TRBD1,TRBV30,TRBJ2-2,NA
CASSLEASGSTGELFF,TGCGCCAGCAGCTTGGAGGCTAGCGGGAGTACCGGGGAGCTGTTTTTT,TRBD2,TRBV5-1,TRBJ2-2,NA
CASSPGQAGGYGYTF,TGTGCCAGCAGCCCTGGACAGGCTGGGGGCTATGGCTACACCTTC,TRBD1,TRBV5-6,TRBJ1-2,NA
CASSQMVTGGAETQYF,TGTGCCAGCAGCCAAATGGTAACAGGGGGCGCAGAGACCCAGTACTTC,TRBD1,TRBV14,TRBJ2-5,NA
CASSQDRGQDEAFF,TGTGCCAGCAGCCAAGATAGGGGACAGGATGAAGCTTTCTTT,TRBD1,TRBV4-2,TRBJ1-1,NA
CASSQPGAYEAFF,TGCGCCAGCAGCCAACCGGGAGCCTATGAAGCTTTCTTT,NA,TRBV4-1,TRBJ1-1,NA
CASSFQRVGGHEQYF,TGTGCCAGCAGTTTCCAGCGGGTCGGGGGGCACGAGCAGTACTTC,NA,TRBV28,TRBJ2-7,NA
CASSSSTGSGNTIYF,TGCGCCAGCAGCTCATCTACAGGGTCCGGAAACACCATATATTTT,NA,TRBV5-1,TRBJ1-3,NA
CASSVGATEQFF,TGTGCCAGCAGCGTAGGAGCGACTGAGCAGTTCTTC,NA,TRBV9,TRBJ2-1,NA
CASSQTGTVNTEAFF,TGTGCCAGCAGCCAAACAGGGACGGTGAACACTGAAGCTTTCTTT,NA,TRBV2,TRBJ1-1,NA
CASSGQGNQAFF,TGTGCCAGTAGTGGACAGGGGAATCAAGCTTTCTTT,TRBD1,TRBV19,TRBJ1-1,medium-sized
CASRGGTGSPNTEAFF,TGTGCCAGTAGAGGGGGGACAGGTTCACCGAACACTGAAGCTTTCTTT,TRBD1,TRBV19,TRBJ1-1,NA
CASSPGVAGGQETQYF,TGTGCCAGCAGCCCTGGGGTAGCGGGGGGCCAAGAGACCCAGTACTTC,TRBD2,TRBV7-8,TRBJ2-5,NA
CATGGHSYGYTF,TGTGCCACGGGGGGACATTCCTATGGCTACACCTTC,NA,TRBV27,TRBJ1-2,NA
CASSLWVTGGVQYF,TGCGCCAGCAGCTTGTGGGTGACAGGGGGTGTCCAGTACTTC,TRBD1,TRBV5-1,TRBJ2-5,NA
CASSPREGGEKLFF,TGTGCCAGCAGCCCTCGAGAGGGTGGTGAAAAACTGTTTTTT,NA,TRBV7-2,TRBJ1-4,NA
CASSLGAGGPYEQYF,TGTGCCAGCAGTTTGGGGGCAGGGGGTCCCTACGAGCAGTACTTC,TRBD1,TRBV28,TRBJ2-7,NA
CASKSGTGGDNGYTF,TGTGCCAGCAAAAGCGGGACAGGGGGCGATAATGGCTACACCTTC,TRBD1,TRBV2,TRBJ1-2,NA
CASSLVWGTGDNEQFF,TGTGCCAGCAGCTTGGTTTGGGGGACGGGGGACAATGAGCAGTTCTTC,NA,TRBV5-4,TRBJ2-1,NA
CASSHPTGLGYTF,TGCGCCAGCAGCCACCCGACAGGCCTAGGCTACACCTTC,NA,TRBV5-1,TRBJ1-2,NA